What follows is one T cell receptor beta chain and its context. The data derive from a study of T cells expressing NK-cell markers. Across the study: Seven donors tested HCMV-seropositive and one tested seronegative among the eight sequenced.

For each CDR3 protein, TCRdb gives one entry from its re-call of the 5' RACE reads, without DNA. Listed are some 110,000 distinct CDR3 sequences; approximately 17% falls within the top ten. What was sequenced was blood T cells: a sorted CD56 or NKG2C T cell subset, CD4+ or CD8+ T cells, or bulk PBMC T cells (not recorded which). This TCR came from a woman between 18 and 75 years old in good health.

The CDR3 is CSARGWDKNSYEQYF. The J gene is TRBJ2-7, the V gene TRBV20-1; TCRdb lists TRBD1, though no DNA is available to test this call. Germline V gene lookup returns CDR1 DFQATT and CDR2 SNEGSKA (reference sequence). The CDR3 covers 15 residues.